These 9 T cell receptor beta chains share one sample of origin, sequenced in a study of blood T cell repertoires in COVID-19. The assay was immunoSEQ multiplex PCR, and TCRdb's table has in-frame clones only and misses some. The sample includes about 330,000 clones, roughly 86% seen only once; the top ten take 1.6%. Specimen: peripheral blood. The receptor set was obtained from a woman between 45 and 60 years old with acute or convalescent COVID-19.

This CDR3 is CAISEGTSGFDEQYF. As DNA, the CDR3 is TGTGCCATCAGTGAGGGGACTAGCGGTTTTGACGAGCAGTACTTC. The rearrangement joins TRBV10-3 to TRBJ2-7; 11 bases match TRBD2. Germline V gene data show CDR1 as ENHRY and CDR2 as SYGVKD. The V segment lost 2 bases and the J segment 5 bases; nucleotides outside the gene matches: 5. The CDR3 is made up of 15 amino acids.

This clone appeared a few times. The chain recombines TRBV7-2 with TRBJ2-7, with TRBD2 matching over 10 bases. J gave up 3 bases and V 0 bases, and 5 bases lay outside the gene matches. The CDR3 spans 16 residues. Looked up from germline, CDR1 is SGHTA and CDR2 is FQGNSA. In DNA form, the CDR3 reads TGTGCCAGCAGCTTAGCCCAGCTAGCGGGAGTCTACGAGCAGTACTTC. Translated, it gives CASSLAQLAGVYEQYF.

V is TRBV6-5 and J is TRBJ1-5, with no clear D. V gave up 7 bases and J gave up 0 bases, with 13 bases separating them. The germline CDR1 and CDR2 sequences are MNHEY and SVGAGI. The CDR3 totals 15 residues. CDR3 loop: CASNSPPYSNQPQHF. In DNA form, the CDR3 reads TGTGCCAGCAACTCCCCTCCGTATAGCAATCAGCCCCAGCATTTT.

The CDR3 sequence is CASSGRTGSSYNSPLHF. The DNA of the CDR3 is TGTGCCAGCAGCGGAAGGACAGGGAGCTCCTATAATTCACCCCTCCACTTT. The chain has TRBV5-6 and TRBJ1-6; TRBD1 agrees at 8 bases. CDR3 length: 17 residues. Per germline, CDR1 SGHDT and CDR2 YYEEEE. V gave up 4 bases and J gave up 0 bases; unmatched junction bases: 6.

The chain is built from TRBV5-1 and TRBJ1-6; D perhaps matches TRBD1 (6 bases). Trimming took off 1 base at V and 6 bases at J, with 11 bases between the two ends. This CDR3 has 15 residues. Germline assignment: CDR1 SGHRS and CDR2 YFSETQ. The CDR3 region has the DNA TGCGCCAGCAGCTTGTCTGGGGGCGGTAATTCACCCCTCCACTTT. Residues: CASSLSGGGNSPLHF.

V gene TRBV6-5 combines with J gene TRBJ2-2, with TRBD2 as a possible D gene (5 bases). This CDR3 spans 13 amino acids. The germline CDR1 and CDR2 sequences are MNHEY and SVGAGI. Trimming cost V 4 bases and J 5 bases, with 8 bases left between them. In DNA form, the CDR3 reads TGTGCCAGCAGTTTCCCGGGGACCGGGGAGCTGTTTTTT. This translates into CASSFPGTGELFF.

The chain recombines TRBV7-2 with TRBJ1-5; 9 bases match TRBD1. V lost 4 bases, J lost 5 bases, and 3 bases stayed unmatched. CDR1 is SGHTA, CDR2 FQGNSA, per germline. The CDR3 consists of 14 residues. The CDR3 region has the DNA TGTGCCAGCAGCTGGAGACAGGGGGATCAGCCCCAGCATTTT. Its translation is CASSWRQGDQPQHF.

The CDR3 region is CASSSNRGEEKLFF. The DNA of the CDR3 is TGTGCCAGCAGCTCGAACAGGGGGGAAGAAAAACTGTTTTTT. The gene calls are TRBV7-2 and TRBJ1-4, with 8 bases aligning to TRBD1. The V gene end was trimmed by 4 bases and the J gene end by 8 bases; junction bases not matched to a gene: 6. Germline V CDR1 and CDR2: SGHTA, FQGNSA. The CDR3 contains 14 residues.

This clone was seen just once. The rearrangement uses TRBV6-5 and TRBJ1-2; no clear D gene. Germline lookup yields CDR1 MNHEY and CDR2 SVGAGI. CDR3 length: 11 amino acids. V lost 4 bases and J lost 3, with 3 bases in between. CDR3 in amino acids: CASSSDYGYTF. CDR3 bases: TGTGCCAGCAGTTCGGACTATGGCTACACCTTC.